These T cell receptor beta chains were read from a single sample in a study of OX40 agonist ivuxolimab in advanced cancers. Profiling relied on immunoSEQ multiplex PCR, and the TCRdb table lists in-frame clones only, not all of them. In the table there are fewer than 60,000 clones, 70% to 90% of which are singletons. The source was CD4+ or CD8+ T cells sorted from blood, collected in a trial of the OX40 agonist ivuxolimab. The receptors here all came from an adult with an advanced solid tumor such as melanoma, head and neck, liver or kidney cancer. The CDR3 runs from the conserved cysteine through the conserved F or W. The order of the fields is V gene, J gene, CDR3 protein.

V gene: TRBV6-1
J gene: TRBJ2-7
CDR3 protein: CASSVGTSGYEQYF

V gene: TRBV6-5
J gene: TRBJ1-2
CDR3 protein: CASRRLQVNYGYTF

V gene: TRBV6-5
J gene: TRBJ1-2
CDR3 protein: CASSYSTQGKGYTF

V gene: TRBV19
J gene: TRBJ2-2
CDR3 protein: CASSHPGGATGELFF

V gene: TRBV7-9
J gene: TRBJ1-2
CDR3 protein: CASSTRTGIGGYTF

V gene: TRBV6-6
J gene: TRBJ2-7
CDR3 protein: CASSVGVHEQYF

V gene: TRBV5-6
J gene: TRBJ2-5
CDR3 protein: CASSLVRQETQYF

V gene: TRBV7-9
J gene: TRBJ1-5
CDR3 protein: CASSPGTGGSRPQHF

V gene: TRBV27
J gene: TRBJ1-5
CDR3 protein: CASSIGTASNQPQHF

V gene: TRBV5-1
J gene: TRBJ1-6
CDR3 protein: CASSLSGQANSPLHF

V gene: TRBV29-1
J gene: TRBJ2-7
CDR3 protein: CSARQGSFYEQYF

V gene: TRBV6-6
J gene: TRBJ2-7
CDR3 protein: CASSHGRGYEQYF